This T cell receptor beta chain is from a study of T cell responses to AZD1222 COVID-19 vaccine. Study summary: Both about-4-week and about-12-week second-dose recipients were combined. Whole-study findings and limits: White British people made up most donors, females outnumbered males, and clonal diversity was possibly underestimated. Just six people given AZD1222 tested seropositive at baseline. A reported finding is that nearly half of spike-specific TCRs target unmutated variant regions.

V gave up 5 bases and J gave up 7 bases, with 6 bases separating them. Germline values: CDR1 SGHTA, CDR2 FQGNSA. This CDR3 is 11 amino acids long. In the case of this clone: As yet, its antigen is unknown.

The assay was immunoSEQ multiplex PCR, and TCRdb's table has in-frame clones only and misses some. Among more than 85,000 clones, just under 95% were seen once, and the ten largest hold 7.5% to 9%. The sample here was peripheral blood, taken on day 0 of AZD1222 vaccination. The chain is built from TRBV7-2 and TRBJ1-5; the D is unclear. The clonotype originates from an adult in good health. The CDR3 DNA follows: TGTGCCAGCAGCCTCACCCAGCCCCAGCATTTT. Protein product: CASSLTQPQHF.